This T cell receptor (beta chain) was sequenced in a study of control samples from healthy donors and cancer patients. The germline V gene has CDR1 KGHSH and CDR2 LQKENI. This CDR3 has 15 residues. V lost 3 bases to trimming and J lost 6 bases, with 17 bases between them. Profiled with immunoSEQ multiplex PCR; TCRdb holds only in-frame clones, not every one. The data hold about 80,000 clones, with roughly 90% observed a single time. Sequencing used blood. This receptor was obtained from a man aged 45-65 years in good health. V usage is TRBV18 and J usage is TRBJ1-1; D not resolved. The chain's CDR3 is CASSPAGRGISEAFF. The CDR3 region has the DNA TGTGCCAGCTCACCGGCCGGACGAGGGATCTCTGAAGCTTTCTTT. The entire variable domain, with the rest obtained from reference TRBV18 and TRBJ1-1, is as follows: NAGVMQNPRHLVRRRGQEARLRCSPMKGHSHVYWYRQLPEEGLKFMVYLQKENIIDESGMPKERFSAEFPKEGPSILRIQQVVRGDSAAYFCASSPAGRGISEAFFGQGTRLTVV.